Described below is a single TCR beta chain sequence and its context. The V and J ends lost 4 bases and 6 bases, in that order; junction bases with no gene match: 7. Looked up from germline, CDR1 is LNHDA and CDR2 is SQIVND (reference sequence). The CDR3 loop spans 14 amino acids. This sample stems from a study of blood T cell repertoires in COVID-19. The wider study: The United States, Italy and Spain were the sources of the acute and convalescent COVID-19 samples. The cDNA or gDNA used as material had been derived from T cells, B-cell-depleted T cells, or PBMCs.

Original data processing: Reference gene primer amplification in the assay estimated nucleated cell counts. TCRdb's copy holds only in-frame clones and misses some; the assay was immunoSEQ multiplex PCR. From that table come the V and J calls and clone size; the DNA was used to work out D and trimming. The sample includes some 250,000 clones, roughly 80% seen only once; the top ten take approximately 4.7%. This chain uses TRBV19 with TRBJ1-1; 8 bases fit TRBD1. The receptor was isolated from a man between 45 and 60 years old with active or convalescent COVID-19. The specimen was peripheral blood. The CDR3 DNA reads TGTGCCAGTAGTACGACAGGGGCGGCGGCTGAAGCTTTCTTT. This encodes CASSTTGAAAEAFF.